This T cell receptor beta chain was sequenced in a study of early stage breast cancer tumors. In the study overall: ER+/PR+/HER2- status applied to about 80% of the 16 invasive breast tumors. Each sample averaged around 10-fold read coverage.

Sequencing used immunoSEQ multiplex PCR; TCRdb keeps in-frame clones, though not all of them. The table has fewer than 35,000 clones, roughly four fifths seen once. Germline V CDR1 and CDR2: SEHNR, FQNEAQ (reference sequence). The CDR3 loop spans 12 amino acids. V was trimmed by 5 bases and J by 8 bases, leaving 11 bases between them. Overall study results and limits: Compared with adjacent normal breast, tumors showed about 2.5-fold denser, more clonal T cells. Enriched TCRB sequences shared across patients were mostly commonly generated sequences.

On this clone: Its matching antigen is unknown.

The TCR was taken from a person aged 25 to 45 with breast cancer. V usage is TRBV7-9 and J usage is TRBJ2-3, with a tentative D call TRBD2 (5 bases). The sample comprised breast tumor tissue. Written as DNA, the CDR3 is TGTGCCAGCAGCCCAAGCGGCACTACGCAGTATTTT. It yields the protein CASSPSGTTQYF.